These 32 T cell receptor beta chains were all obtained from the same sample, sequenced in a study of blood T cell repertoires in COVID-19. Clones were sequenced by immunoSEQ multiplex PCR, and TCRdb holds only the in-frame ones, with some missing. The sample lists around 370,000 clones; 91% were seen once. Sequenced material: peripheral blood. The receptors shown here come from a woman aged 18-35 years who had recovered from COVID-19.

V and J are TRBV27 and TRBJ2-2; 10 bases agree with TRBD1. CDR3 length: 17 amino acids. Germline V gene data show CDR1 as MNHEY and CDR2 as SMNVEV (reference sequence). The trim removed 2 bases at V and 0 bases at J, leaving 3 bases unmatched. CDR3 sequence (DNA): TGTGCCAGCAGTTTAGGGGGACAGGGGACGAACACCGGGGAGCTGTTTTTT. Residues: CASSLGGQGTNTGELFF.

The V and J genes are TRBV24-1 and TRBJ1-2, with D perhaps matching TRBD1 (6 bases). The CDR3 runs to 16 residues. Trimming removed 4 bases at V and 5 bases at J, with 19 bases between. Germline V CDR1 and CDR2: KGHDR, SFDVKD. The CDR3 spells CATSDPRGGRQYGYTF. CDR3 DNA: TGTGCCACCAGTGACCCGAGGGGGGGGCGACAGTATGGCTACACCTTC.

The J gene is TRBJ1-1, the V gene TRBV29-1; 7 bases map to TRBD1. The CDR3 loop spans 12 amino acids. Trimming cost V 7 bases and J 8 bases; bases outside gene matches: 10. From germline, CDR1 is SQVTM and CDR2 ANQGSEA. The CDR3 DNA reads as TGCAGCGGGGCCGGGACAGCTACAGAAGCTTTCTTT. This encodes CSGAGTATEAFF. The entire variable domain, with the rest obtained from reference TRBV29-1 and TRBJ1-1, is as follows: SAVISQKPSRDICQRGTSLTIQCQVDSQVTMMFWYRQQPGQSLTLIATANQGSEATYESGFVIDKFPISRPNLTFSTLTVSNMSPEDSSIYLCSGAGTATEAFFGQGTRLTVV.

J is TRBJ2-3 and V is TRBV28; maybe TRBD2 (6 bases). The CDR3 runs to 18 residues. Germline CDR1 and CDR2: MDHEN and SYDVKM. V gave up 4 bases and J gave up 3 bases, with 23 bases separating them. The CDR3 is CASSSYRFGRDRTDTQYF. CDR3 nucleotides: TGTGCCAGCAGTTCGTATCGGTTCGGGCGGGATCGGACAGATACGCAGTATTTT. The full variable domain, with the rest looked up from reference TRBV28 and TRBJ2-3, is DVKVTQSSRYLVKRTGEKVFLECVQDMDHENMFWYRQDPGLGLRLIYFSYDVKMKEKGDIPEGYSVSREKKERFSLILESASTNQTSMYLCASSSYRFGRDRTDTQYFGPGTRLTVL.

The chain employs TRBV7-2 and TRBJ2-3, with 10 bases aligning to TRBD2. The junction had 10 bases not matched to a gene; V was cut back by 6 bases and J by 7 bases. The CDR3 is 15 amino acids. CDR1 and CDR2 from the germline V gene are SGHTA and FQGNSA. The CDR3 nucleotides read TGTGCCAGCAGTTCTAGCGGGAGAAACATTAATACGCAGTATTTT. Its translation: CASSSSGRNINTQYF.

This clone was seen more than once but under ten times. The rearrangement links TRBV5-4 to TRBJ1-6, with D perhaps matching TRBD1 (5 bases). The V and J ends lost 0 bases and 6 bases respectively, with 7 bases between them. Germline V gene sequence: CDR1 SGHNT, CDR2 YYREEE (reference sequence). The CDR3 is made up of 14 amino acids. CDR3 sequence: CASSLARANSPLHF. CDR3 coding DNA: TGTGCCAGCAGCTTGGCCAGGGCTAATTCACCCCTCCACTTT.

V and J are TRBV27 and TRBJ2-1, with a tentative D call TRBD1 (6 bases). The V gene lost 6 bases and the J gene lost 8 bases, with 20 bases spanning the gap. The CDR3 runs 15 residues. The germline gives CDR1 MNHEY, CDR2 SMNVEV (reference sequence). CDR3 DNA: TGTGCCAGCAGCAACAGGGAAGTGGGAAGGTATGAGCAGTTCTTC. It is translated as CASSNREVGRYEQFF.

This rearrangement joins TRBV10-2 to TRBJ2-1; 10 bases are shared with TRBD2. The length of the CDR3 is 18 residues. The V segment lost 0 bases and the J segment 4 bases; nucleotides outside the gene matches: 9. Per germline, CDR1 WSHSY and CDR2 SAAADI. CDR3 sequence reads: CASSESSGRPRRYNEQFF. The DNA of the CDR3 is TGCGCCAGCAGTGAGTCTAGCGGGAGGCCCCGACGTTACAATGAGCAGTTCTTC.

This clone has a handful of counts. The V gene is TRBV4-3, the J gene TRBJ1-2, with 8 bases identical to TRBD1. V was pared by 0 bases and J by 4 bases, with 7 bases of the junction left unmatched. Germline V gene sequence: CDR1 LGHNA, CDR2 YSLEER. CDR3 length: 16 residues. The CDR3 DNA sequence: TGCGCCAGCAGCCAAGAAGTTCCAGGGGGCTTCTATGGCTACACCTTC. Translating it yields CASSQEVPGGFYGYTF.

The V call is TRBV7-9, the J call TRBJ1-2; D may be TRBD1 (6 bases). This CDR3 spans 14 amino acids. V gave up 1 base and J gave up 8 bases, with 14 bases separating them. Germline V CDR1 and CDR2: SEHNR, FQNEAQ (reference sequence). The DNA of the CDR3 is TGTGCCAGCAGCTTAGACGGGGGGCGCGAGGGCTACACCTTC. It codes for CASSLDGGREGYTF.

This rearrangement joins TRBV5-4 to TRBJ1-2, with D possibly matching TRBD1 (5 bases). V was shortened by 0 bases and J by 3 bases, with 9 bases between the two germline ends. This CDR3 contains 14 residues. Germline-derived CDR1 and CDR2 are SGHNT and YYREEE (reference sequence). The CDR3 is CASSLVTRDYGYTF. The CDR3, as DNA: TGTGCCAGCAGCTTGGTTACCAGGGACTATGGCTACACCTTC. Filled out from reference TRBV5-4 and TRBJ1-2, the complete variable domain reads ETGVTQSPTHLIKTRGQQVTLRCSSQSGHNTVSWYQQALGQGPQFIFQYYREEENGRGNFPPRFSGLQFPNYSSELNVNALELDDSALYLCASSLVTRDYGYTFGSGTRLTVV.

The CDR3 DNA is TGCGCCAGCAGCCAAAACAGGGGGCGCGGTGGCTACACCTTC. It yields the protein CASSQNRGRGGYTF. The rearrangement uses TRBV4-1 and TRBJ1-2; 9 nucleotides line up with TRBD1. V dropped 2 bases and J dropped 7; count of bases not matched to a gene: 5. Germline CDR1 reads MGHRA; CDR2 reads YSYEKL. This CDR3 spans 14 amino acids.

This chain connects TRBV30 to TRBJ2-5, with no clear D. Looked up from germline, CDR1 is GTSNPN and CDR2 is SVGIG (reference sequence). Between the trimmed V and J ends, which lost 0 bases and 4 bases, there was a span of 3 bases. The CDR3 extends over 11 amino acids. CDR3 sequence reads: CAWSVAETQYF. Here the CDR3 DNA reads TGTGCCTGGAGTGTGGCAGAGACCCAGTACTTC.

The V and J genes are TRBV7-2 and TRBJ1-2, with TRBD1 identical over 10 bases. The germline V gene has CDR1 SGHTA and CDR2 FQGNSA. V dropped 4 bases and J dropped 8; count of bases not matched to a gene: 4. The length of the CDR3 is 13 residues. This CDR3 reads CASSYGQGVGYTF. Here the CDR3 DNA reads TGTGCCAGCAGCTACGGACAGGGGGTCGGCTACACCTTC.

The chain recombines TRBV27 with TRBJ1-5, with a weak D call TRBD1 (6 bases). Germline V CDR1 and CDR2: MNHEY, SMNVEV (reference sequence). Trimming removed 3 bases from V and 4 bases from J, with 16 bases in between. The CDR3 is 16 residues long. The CDR3 loop reads CASSFRRQVGNQPQHF. CDR3 bases: TGTGCCAGCAGTTTCCGCAGACAGGTAGGAAATCAGCCCCAGCATTTT.

This chain uses TRBV28 with TRBJ2-5, with D perhaps matching TRBD1 (6 bases). Trimming cost V 6 bases and J 5 bases, with 25 bases left between them. The germline CDR1 and CDR2 sequences are MDHEN and SYDVKM. The length of the CDR3 is 17 residues. The CDR3 is CASSLTPQGLTRETQYF. The CDR3 bases are TGTGCCAGCAGCCTAACCCCCCAGGGGCTGACCAGGGAGACCCAGTACTTC.

This chain connects TRBV24-1 to TRBJ1-2; TRBD1 matches at 11 bases. The V and J ends lost 5 bases and 7 bases, in that order; junction bases with no gene match: 8. The germline V gene has CDR1 KGHDR and CDR2 SFDVKD. This CDR3 is 15 amino acids long. DNA of the CDR3: TGTGCCACCAGTGGCGGGGACAGGGGGGATCCTGGCTACACCTTC. It yields the protein CATSGGDRGDPGYTF.

The gene calls are TRBV15 and TRBJ1-3, with D tentatively TRBD1 (5 bases). Germline CDR1 and CDR2: LNHNV and YYDKDF (reference sequence). This CDR3 is 13 amino acids long. V gave up 0 bases and J gave up 11 bases, with 11 bases separating them. CDR3 region: CATSRDPRESIYF. CDR3 in DNA: TGTGCCACCAGCAGAGACCCCAGGGAATCCATATATTTT.

V is TRBV5-5 and J is TRBJ1-2; D ambiguous. V lost 3 bases and J lost 2, with 2 bases in between. The germline gives CDR1 SGHKS, CDR2 YYEKEE (reference sequence). The CDR3 length is 11 residues. The CDR3 DNA reads as TGTGCCAGCAGCTCGAACTATGGCTACACCTTC. Translated: CASSSNYGYTF.

The genes are TRBV18 and TRBJ1-2; D is ambiguous. V was shortened by 6 bases and J by 8 bases, with 13 bases between the two germline ends. This CDR3 contains 12 residues. CDR1 KGHSH and CDR2 LQKENI come from the germline V gene. CDR3 DNA: TGTGCCAGCTCCTCTAGGTCGGGAGGCTACACCTTC. Its translation is CASSSRSGGYTF. The full variable domain, completed using reference TRBV18 and TRBJ1-2, is NAGVMQNPRHLVRRRGQEARLRCSPMKGHSHVYWYRQLPEEGLKFMVYLQKENIIDESGMPKERFSAEFPKEGPSILRIQQVVRGDSAAYFCASSSRSGGYTFGSGTRLTVV.

The rearrangement links TRBV7-8 to TRBJ1-5; TRBD1 is a possible D gene (6 bases). The CDR3 totals 15 residues. With 5 bases removed from V and 4 bases from J, the gap between germline ends came to 15 bases. The germline V gene encodes CDR1 SGHVS and CDR2 FQNEAQ. The CDR3 region is CASSPTGQPNQPQHF. The CDR3 nucleotides are TGTGCCAGCAGCCCCACCGGACAGCCGAATCAGCCCCAGCATTTT.

This clone was detected only a few times. The rearrangement links TRBV27 to TRBJ1-1, with unresolved D. Germline lookup yields CDR1 MNHEY and CDR2 SMNVEV (reference sequence). This CDR3 is built from 13 residues. V shed 5 bases and J shed 3 bases, with 10 bases lying between them. CDR3 sequence: CASSPGRYTEAFF. The DNA for the CDR3 is TGTGCCAGCAGTCCCGGTCGGTACACTGAAGCTTTCTTT.

This clone was observed once. This rearrangement joins TRBV5-1 to TRBJ1-2; D remains unclear. The CDR3 runs 14 residues. Trimming shortened V by 0 bases and J by 5 bases, and 11 bases separated the two germline ends. Germline V gene lookup returns CDR1 SGHRS and CDR2 YFSETQ. CDR3 protein: CASSLVLGGYGYTF. DNA for the CDR3: TGCGCCAGCAGCTTGGTACTGGGCGGGTATGGCTACACCTTC. Full variable domain (missing parts from reference TRBV5-1 and TRBJ1-2): KAGVTQTPRYLIKTRGQQVTLSCSPISGHRSVSWYQQTPGQGLQFLFEYFSETQRNKGNFPGRFSGRQFSNSRSEMNVSTLELGDSALYLCASSLVLGGYGYTFGSGTRLTVV.

The V gene is TRBV9, the J gene TRBJ2-1; 7 bases fit TRBD2. The CDR3 has 14 amino acids. Germline lookup yields CDR1 SGDLS and CDR2 YYNGEE. With 6 bases clipped from V and 8 bases from J, the junction kept 11 bases outside the gene matches. The CDR3 reads CASTKGRASDEQFF. CDR3 DNA: TGTGCCAGCACGAAGGGGAGGGCCTCGGATGAGCAGTTCTTC. Based on the CDR3 plus reference TRBV9 and TRBJ2-1, the full variable domain is DSGVTQTPKHLITATGQRVTLRCSPRSGDLSVYWYQQSLDQGLQFLIQYYNGEERAKGNILERFSAQQFPDLHSELNLSSLELGDSALYFCASTKGRASDEQFFGPGTRLTVL.

This clone was recorded once. The gene calls are TRBV5-1 and TRBJ2-5; maybe TRBD1 (6 bases). Germline V lookup: CDR1 SGHRS, CDR2 YFSETQ. The CDR3 extends over 15 amino acids. V lost 5 bases, J lost 0 bases, and 14 bases lay in between. DNA for the CDR3: TGCGCCAGCAGTATCAGGGGTTTAAACCAAGAGACCCAGTACTTC. Protein: CASSIRGLNQETQYF.

This clone was recorded only once. This chain connects TRBV5-4 to TRBJ1-1; D uncertain. This CDR3 contains 14 residues. The germline V gene encodes CDR1 SGHNT and CDR2 YYREEE (reference sequence). V lost 0 bases to trimming and J lost 3 bases, with 9 bases between them. The CDR3 is CASSLAGGDTEAFF. The CDR3 DNA reads TGTGCCAGCAGCTTGGCCGGCGGGGACACTGAAGCTTTCTTT.

This clone was observed a single time. The chain has TRBV11-3 and TRBJ1-1, with unresolved D. The germline V gene encodes CDR1 SGHNT and CDR2 YENEEA. The CDR3 length is 13 residues. Deletions cut 8 bases from V and 3 bases from J, with 13 bases between. CDR3 coding DNA: TGTGCCAGCGGAGGACGGAGACACACTGAAGCTTTCTTT. It specifies CASGGRRHTEAFF.

The chain combines TRBV6-2 or TRBV6-3 with TRBJ2-3; the D is unclear. The CDR3 is made up of 14 amino acids. Germline V CDR1 and CDR2: MNHEY, SVGEGT. Trimming took off 6 bases at V and 4 bases at J, with 14 bases between the two ends. DNA of the CDR3: TGTGCCAGCAGCCACCCCTTCACTCCAGATACGCAGTATTTT. It yields the protein CASSHPFTPDTQYF.

This chain connects TRBV11-2 to TRBJ2-5; 9 bases match TRBD2. V was pared by 4 bases and J by 4 bases, with 13 bases of the junction left unmatched. This CDR3 contains 17 residues. Germline-derived CDR1 and CDR2 are SGHAT and FQNNGV. As DNA, the CDR3 is TGTGCCAGCAGCTATACCTGGAATAGCGGGAGCACAGAGACCCAGTACTTC. Its protein is CASSYTWNSGSTETQYF.

This clone was observed once. This chain connects TRBV19 to TRBJ1-6; D remains unclear. There are 15 residues in the CDR3. Deletions cut 9 bases from V and 6 bases from J, with 18 bases between. Germline lookup yields CDR1 LNHDA and CDR2 SQIVND (reference sequence). CDR3 DNA: TGTGCCAGCCGCCGGGAACAAGGTGTTAATTCACCCCTCCACTTT. This codes for CASRREQGVNSPLHF.

The chain joins TRBV6-2 or TRBV6-3 to TRBJ2-1, with 8 nucleotides matching TRBD1. Germline CDR1 reads MNHEY; CDR2 reads SVGEGT. V was clipped by 2 bases and J by 12 bases; unmatched bases: 6. The CDR3 runs to 13 residues. This CDR3 reads CASSYNTGQGQFF. The CDR3 DNA reads as TGTGCCAGCAGTTACAATACCGGACAGGGGCAGTTCTTC.

The V gene is TRBV5-6, the J gene TRBJ1-5; D might be TRBD1 (6 bases). Germline-derived CDR1 and CDR2 are SGHDT and YYEEEE. Trimming shortened V by 1 base and J by 1 base, and 12 bases separated the two germline ends. CDR3 size: 16 residues. This CDR3 is CASSLFSRGSNQPQHF. Written as DNA, the CDR3 is TGTGCCAGCAGCTTGTTCAGCAGGGGAAGCAATCAGCCCCAGCATTTT.